The rows below give T cell receptor beta chains drawn from one sample of a study of cytomegalovirus exposure and HLA in healthy donors. Assay used: immunoSEQ multiplex PCR; TCRdb lists only in-frame clones, some missing. The repertoire holds some 120,000 clones, 80% seen once, with roughly 3% in the top ten. Sequencing was carried out using PBMCs. These receptors were collected from a male donor in good health and CMV-seronegative. Both conserved end residues are part of each CDR3. Each record gives: J gene, clone size, D gene, CDR3 length, V gene, CDR3 protein, CDR3 DNA. D genes are given only for firm matches. Expanded clones are given a class, and other clones once, few, many or no size at all.

j_gene: TRBJ2-2; abundance: -; d_gene: TRBD1; len: 16; v_gene: TRBV18; CDR3aa: CASSPRTGRNTGELFF; CDR3nt: TGTGCCAGCTCTCCCAGGACAGGGAGGAACACCGGGGAGCTGTTTTTT
j_gene: TRBJ1-1; abundance: -; d_gene: TRBD1; len: 14; v_gene: TRBV6-5; CDR3aa: CASIDRGRRTEAFF; CDR3nt: TGTGCCAGCATAGACAGGGGGCGGCGGACTGAAGCTTTCTTT
j_gene: TRBJ2-7; abundance: -; d_gene: -; len: 14; v_gene: TRBV4-1; CDR3aa: CASSTDGSSYEQYF; CDR3nt: TGCGCCAGCAGCACTGACGGGAGCTCCTACGAGCAGTACTTC
j_gene: TRBJ1-5; abundance: few; d_gene: TRBD1; len: 18; v_gene: TRBV7-9; CDR3aa: CSSSLGTGGAGLNQPQHF; CDR3nt: TGTTCCAGCAGCTTAGGGACAGGGGGCGCGGGCCTCAATCAGCCCCAGCATTTT
j_gene: TRBJ2-3; abundance: -; d_gene: TRBD1; len: 14; v_gene: TRBV6-4; CDR3aa: CASSEGQGADTQYF; CDR3nt: TGTGCCAGCAGTGAGGGACAGGGGGCAGATACGCAGTATTTT
j_gene: TRBJ2-3; abundance: -; d_gene: TRBD2; len: 15; v_gene: TRBV5-4; CDR3aa: CASSQEGLATDTQYF; CDR3nt: TGTGCCAGCAGCCAAGAGGGACTAGCTACAGATACGCAGTATTTT
j_gene: TRBJ2-7; abundance: -; d_gene: -; len: 13; v_gene: TRBV7-2; CDR3aa: CASSLKTGPGGYF; CDR3nt: TGTGCCAGCAGCCTAAAGACAGGACCAGGTGGGTACTTC
j_gene: TRBJ1-2; abundance: -; d_gene: -; len: 15; v_gene: TRBV27; CDR3aa: CASSLGQTGAYGYTF; CDR3nt: TGTGCCAGCAGTTTGGGTCAAACTGGGGCTTATGGCTACACCTTC
j_gene: TRBJ1-5; abundance: -; d_gene: TRBD1; len: 13; v_gene: TRBV2; CDR3aa: CASKGTGDQPQHF; CDR3nt: TGTGCCAGCAAGGGGACAGGGGATCAGCCCCAGCATTTT
j_gene: TRBJ2-2; abundance: -; d_gene: TRBD2; len: 16; v_gene: TRBV5-8; CDR3aa: CASSWGAGGTTGELFF; CDR3nt: TGTGCCAGCAGCTGGGGTGCCGGGGGGACCACCGGGGAGCTGTTTTTT
j_gene: TRBJ1-1; abundance: -; d_gene: TRBD1; len: 16; v_gene: TRBV5-1; CDR3aa: CASSLDQGVGDTEAFF; CDR3nt: TGCGCCAGCAGCTTAGATCAGGGGGTCGGGGACACTGAAGCTTTCTTT
j_gene: TRBJ1-4; abundance: few; d_gene: TRBD1; len: 15; v_gene: TRBV7-4; CDR3aa: CASRKPGTGNEKLFF; CDR3nt: TGTGCCAGCAGGAAGCCCGGGACAGGGAACGAAAAACTGTTTTTT
j_gene: TRBJ1-2; abundance: -; d_gene: -; len: 13; v_gene: TRBV11-1; CDR3aa: CASSNDRTYGYTF; CDR3nt: TGTGCCAGCAGCAATGACAGAACCTATGGCTACACCTTC
j_gene: TRBJ1-2; abundance: -; d_gene: -; len: 14; v_gene: TRBV27; CDR3aa: CASSWAAFNYGYTF; CDR3nt: TGTGCCAGCAGTTGGGCAGCTTTTAACTATGGCTACACCTTC
j_gene: TRBJ2-2; abundance: -; d_gene: TRBD1; len: 18; v_gene: TRBV5-5; CDR3aa: CASSLGLLGGVNTGELFF; CDR3nt: TGTGCCAGCAGCTTGGGGTTGTTAGGGGGCGTGAACACCGGGGAGCTGTTTTTT
j_gene: TRBJ2-1; abundance: -; d_gene: TRBD2; len: 15; v_gene: TRBV27; CDR3aa: CASSSPSGGYNEQFF; CDR3nt: TGTGCCAGCAGTTCTCCTAGCGGGGGATACAATGAGCAGTTCTTC
j_gene: TRBJ1-2; abundance: -; d_gene: -; len: 16; v_gene: TRBV6-5; CDR3aa: CASSYSHQWQALGYTF; CDR3nt: TGTGCCAGCAGTTACTCCCATCAATGGCAGGCCTTGGGCTACACCTTC
j_gene: TRBJ1-1; abundance: few; d_gene: -; len: 10; v_gene: TRBV6-6; CDR3aa: CASSRSEAFF; CDR3nt: TGTGCCAGCAGCCGGAGTGAAGCTTTCTTT
j_gene: TRBJ2-7; abundance: -; d_gene: TRBD2; len: 13; v_gene: TRBV28; CDR3aa: CASSLASGYEQYF; CDR3nt: TGTGCCAGCAGTTTAGCTAGCGGATACGAGCAGTACTTC
j_gene: TRBJ2-3; abundance: -; d_gene: -; len: 15; v_gene: TRBV9; CDR3aa: CASSVEPASRGTQYF; CDR3nt: TGTGCCAGCAGCGTAGAGCCTGCGAGTCGGGGGACGCAGTATTTT
j_gene: TRBJ2-5; abundance: -; d_gene: TRBD1; len: 15; v_gene: TRBV6-1; CDR3aa: CASSARPQGEETQYF; CDR3nt: TGTGCCAGCAGTGCAAGACCACAGGGGGAAGAGACCCAGTACTTC
j_gene: TRBJ2-7; abundance: -; d_gene: -; len: 13; v_gene: TRBV11-2; CDR3aa: CASSLVRDYEQYF; CDR3nt: TGTGCCAGCAGCTTAGTCAGGGACTACGAGCAGTACTTC
j_gene: TRBJ1-2; abundance: -; d_gene: TRBD1; len: 13; v_gene: TRBV6-5; CDR3aa: CASSYDRGYGYTF; CDR3nt: TGTGCCAGCAGTTACGACAGGGGGTATGGCTACACCTTC
j_gene: TRBJ2-6; abundance: -; d_gene: TRBD1; len: 19; v_gene: TRBV7-3; CDR3aa: CASSLIPGQGTAGANVLTF; CDR3nt: TGTGCCAGCAGCTTAATTCCGGGACAGGGGACGGCTGGGGCCAACGTCCTGACTTTC
j_gene: TRBJ2-6; abundance: -; d_gene: TRBD1; len: 14; v_gene: TRBV7-6; CDR3aa: CASSLGGQGHGLTF; CDR3nt: TGTGCCAGCAGCTTAGGGGGACAGGGTCACGGCCTGACTTTC
j_gene: TRBJ2-7; abundance: -; d_gene: TRBD2; len: 15; v_gene: TRBV11-2; CDR3aa: CASRTLSGRAYEQYF; CDR3nt: TGTGCCAGCAGAACCCTTAGCGGGAGGGCCTACGAGCAGTACTTC
j_gene: TRBJ2-7; abundance: -; d_gene: TRBD1; len: 17; v_gene: TRBV4-2; CDR3aa: CASSQGWGQDTSYEQYF; CDR3nt: TGTGCCAGCAGCCAAGGTTGGGGACAGGACACCTCCTACGAGCAGTACTTC
j_gene: TRBJ2-7; abundance: -; d_gene: TRBD1; len: 15; v_gene: TRBV7-9; CDR3aa: CASSDDRESLYEQYF; CDR3nt: TGTGCCAGCAGCGACGACAGGGAGTCCCTCTACGAGCAGTACTTC
j_gene: TRBJ2-7; abundance: -; d_gene: TRBD2; len: 14; v_gene: TRBV7-9; CDR3aa: CASSPGTSGSEQYF; CDR3nt: TGTGCCAGCAGCCCCGGGACTAGCGGGAGCGAGCAGTACTTC
j_gene: TRBJ1-1; abundance: -; d_gene: -; len: 13; v_gene: TRBV5-1; CDR3aa: CASSLDTGLEAFF; CDR3nt: TGCGCCAGCAGCTTGGATACAGGACTAGAAGCTTTCTTT
j_gene: TRBJ1-6; abundance: few; d_gene: -; len: 15; v_gene: TRBV15; CDR3aa: CATSLGGSYNSPLHF; CDR3nt: TGTGCCACCAGCTTGGGGGGATCCTATAATTCACCCCTCCACTTT
j_gene: TRBJ1-5; abundance: -; d_gene: TRBD1; len: 15; v_gene: TRBV15; CDR3aa: CATSRDRGLNQPQHF; CDR3nt: TGTGCCACCAGCAGAGACAGGGGGCTAAATCAGCCCCAGCATTTT
j_gene: TRBJ1-2; abundance: -; d_gene: TRBD1; len: 12; v_gene: TRBV28; CDR3aa: CASRTGGYGYTF; CDR3nt: TGTGCCAGCAGAACAGGGGGTTATGGCTACACCTTC
j_gene: TRBJ2-1; abundance: -; d_gene: TRBD2; len: 15; v_gene: TRBV5-1; CDR3aa: CASSGTGGPGNEQFF; CDR3nt: TGCGCCAGCAGCGGTACGGGAGGGCCCGGTAATGAGCAGTTCTTC
j_gene: TRBJ2-7; abundance: -; d_gene: TRBD2; len: 15; v_gene: TRBV5-1; CDR3aa: CASSIGTISSYEQYF; CDR3nt: TGCGCCAGCAGCATTGGGACTATCTCCTCCTACGAGCAGTACTTC
j_gene: TRBJ2-1; abundance: -; d_gene: TRBD2; len: 16; v_gene: TRBV5-6; CDR3aa: CASSRLGLAGGSEQFF; CDR3nt: TGTGCCAGCAGCCGGCTGGGGCTAGCGGGAGGAAGTGAGCAGTTCTTC
j_gene: TRBJ2-7; abundance: -; d_gene: TRBD2; len: 17; v_gene: TRBV7-2; CDR3aa: CASSYKTSGYLSYEQYF; CDR3nt: TGTGCCAGCAGCTATAAGACTAGCGGGTACCTCTCCTACGAGCAGTACTTC
j_gene: TRBJ2-3; abundance: -; d_gene: TRBD2; len: 16; v_gene: TRBV5-1; CDR3aa: CASRLAGSRGTDTQYF; CDR3nt: TGCGCCAGCAGACTAGCGGGAAGCAGGGGCACAGATACGCAGTATTTT
j_gene: TRBJ2-7; abundance: -; d_gene: TRBD2; len: 19; v_gene: TRBV7-2; CDR3aa: CASSLPGTSGGLISYEQYF; CDR3nt: TGTGCCAGCAGCTTACCTGGGACTAGCGGGGGCCTTATCTCCTACGAGCAGTACTTC
j_gene: TRBJ2-3; abundance: -; d_gene: -; len: 14; v_gene: TRBV7-6; CDR3aa: CASSFDLGADTQYF; CDR3nt: TGTGCCAGCAGCTTCGACTTAGGGGCAGATACGCAGTATTTT
j_gene: TRBJ2-3; abundance: -; d_gene: -; len: 15; v_gene: TRBV19; CDR3aa: CASSIGSFEGDTQYF; CDR3nt: TGTGCCAGTAGTATCGGGTCTTTCGAGGGTGATACGCAGTATTTT
j_gene: TRBJ2-7; abundance: -; d_gene: -; len: 15; v_gene: TRBV15; CDR3aa: CATSSWAGSSYEQYF; CDR3nt: TGTGCCACCAGCAGTTGGGCTGGGAGCTCCTACGAGCAGTACTTC
j_gene: TRBJ2-5; abundance: -; d_gene: -; len: 14; v_gene: TRBV7-2; CDR3aa: CASSLAAGMETQYF; CDR3nt: TGTGCCAGCAGCTTAGCGGCAGGGATGGAGACCCAGTACTTC
j_gene: TRBJ2-7; abundance: -; d_gene: TRBD1; len: 15; v_gene: TRBV28; CDR3aa: CASSSATGGFYEQYF; CDR3nt: TGTGCCAGCAGCTCCGCAACAGGGGGTTTCTACGAGCAGTACTTC
j_gene: TRBJ2-5; abundance: -; d_gene: TRBD2; len: 14; v_gene: TRBV28; CDR3aa: CASSPSGGWETQYF; CDR3nt: TGTGCCAGCAGTCCCAGCGGGGGCTGGGAGACCCAGTACTTC
j_gene: TRBJ2-6; abundance: -; d_gene: -; len: 15; v_gene: TRBV6-5; CDR3aa: CASSSRNNKANVLTF; CDR3nt: TGTGCCAGCAGTTCCCGAAACAATAAGGCCAACGTCCTGACTTTC
j_gene: TRBJ1-4; abundance: -; d_gene: -; len: 15; v_gene: TRBV5-1; CDR3aa: CASSLVQGENEKLFF; CDR3nt: TGCGCCAGCAGCTTGGTACAGGGTGAGAATGAAAAACTGTTTTTT
j_gene: TRBJ2-7; abundance: few; d_gene: -; len: 14; v_gene: TRBV5-4; CDR3aa: CASSLKTSSYEQYF; CDR3nt: TGTGCCAGCAGCCTCAAAACGAGCTCCTACGAGCAGTACTTC
j_gene: TRBJ2-2; abundance: -; d_gene: TRBD2; len: 14; v_gene: TRBV6-1; CDR3aa: CASRPSGNTGELFF; CDR3nt: TGTGCCAGCAGGCCTAGCGGTAACACCGGGGAGCTGTTTTTT
j_gene: TRBJ1-2; abundance: -; d_gene: -; len: 14; v_gene: TRBV2; CDR3aa: CASSKTRGDYGYTF; CDR3nt: TGTGCCAGCAGTAAGACCAGGGGCGACTATGGCTACACCTTC
j_gene: TRBJ2-2; abundance: -; d_gene: TRBD1; len: 18; v_gene: TRBV25-1; CDR3aa: CASSEYRDRVVATGELFF; CDR3nt: TGTGCCAGCAGTGAATATAGGGACAGGGTGGTTGCCACCGGGGAGCTGTTTTTT
j_gene: TRBJ2-3; abundance: once; d_gene: TRBD2; len: 15; v_gene: TRBV7-6; CDR3aa: CASSLAQGGGDTQYF; CDR3nt: TGTGCCAGCAGCTTAGCCCAAGGCGGGGGGGATACGCAGTATTTT
j_gene: TRBJ1-2; abundance: -; d_gene: TRBD1; len: 15; v_gene: TRBV6-5; CDR3aa: CASSPGTGGAGGYTF; CDR3nt: TGTGCCAGCAGTCCCGGGACAGGGGGCGCGGGAGGCTACACCTTC
j_gene: TRBJ2-1; abundance: -; d_gene: -; len: 13; v_gene: TRBV18; CDR3aa: CASSPPSYNEQFF; CDR3nt: TGTGCCAGCTCACCCCCATCCTACAATGAGCAGTTCTTC
j_gene: TRBJ2-5; abundance: -; d_gene: -; len: 15; v_gene: TRBV21-1; CDR3aa: CASSKGPWLVETQYF; CDR3nt: TGTGCCAGCAGCAAAGGGCCATGGCTAGTTGAGACCCAGTACTTC
j_gene: TRBJ2-2; abundance: -; d_gene: TRBD1; len: 16; v_gene: TRBV14; CDR3aa: CASSLRDRELSGELFF; CDR3nt: TGTGCCAGCAGCCTCCGGGACAGGGAGTTGTCCGGGGAGCTGTTTTTT
j_gene: TRBJ1-3; abundance: -; d_gene: TRBD1; len: 16; v_gene: TRBV6-1; CDR3aa: CASSEWDRTSGNTIYF; CDR3nt: TGTGCCAGCAGTGAATGGGACAGAACCTCTGGAAACACCATATATTTT
j_gene: TRBJ2-1; abundance: -; d_gene: TRBD2; len: 18; v_gene: TRBV7-9; CDR3aa: CASSSYSGLAGVFNEQFF; CDR3nt: TGTGCCAGCAGCTCTTATTCTGGACTAGCGGGAGTTTTCAATGAGCAGTTCTTC
j_gene: TRBJ1-1; abundance: few; d_gene: -; len: 13; v_gene: TRBV19; CDR3aa: CASKELSGTEAFF; CDR3nt: TGTGCCAGTAAGGAGCTATCCGGCACTGAAGCTTTCTTT